The subject of this entry is one T cell receptor beta chain. The data were obtained in a study of blood T cell repertoires in COVID-19. Per germline, CDR1 SGHKS and CDR2 YYEKEE (reference sequence). After removal of 2 bases from V and 5 bases from J, the junction contained 11 bases not matched to a gene. The CDR3 spans 17 residues. The table came from immunoSEQ multiplex PCR; TCRdb's copy has only in-frame clones and leaves some out. The sample has about half a million clones; around 85% are singletons. Specimen: PBMCs or T cells enriched from blood (not recorded which). The clonotype originates from an older woman who had recovered from COVID-19. This sequence joins TRBV5-5 and TRBJ2-3; 10 positions agree with TRBD2. The CDR3 coding sequence is TGTGCCAGCAGCTTATCCACCCTGAGCGGGGGGGAAGATACGCAGTATTTT. This translates into CASSLSTLSGGEDTQYF.